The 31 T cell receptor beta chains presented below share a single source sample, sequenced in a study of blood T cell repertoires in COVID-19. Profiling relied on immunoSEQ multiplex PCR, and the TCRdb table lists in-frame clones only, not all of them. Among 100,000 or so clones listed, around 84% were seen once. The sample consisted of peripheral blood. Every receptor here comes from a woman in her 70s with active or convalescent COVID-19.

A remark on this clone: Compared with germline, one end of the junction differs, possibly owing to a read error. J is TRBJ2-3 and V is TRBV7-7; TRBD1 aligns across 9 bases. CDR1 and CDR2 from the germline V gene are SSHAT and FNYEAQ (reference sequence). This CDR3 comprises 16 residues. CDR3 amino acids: CASSPGTGSRGDTQYF. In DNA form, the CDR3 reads TGTGCTAGCAGCCCTGGGACAGGGAGCCGGGGAGATACGCAGTATTTT.

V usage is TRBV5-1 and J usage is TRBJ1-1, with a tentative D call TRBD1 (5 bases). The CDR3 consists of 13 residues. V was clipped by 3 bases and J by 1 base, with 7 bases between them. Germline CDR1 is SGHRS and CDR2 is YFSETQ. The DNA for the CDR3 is TGCGCCAGCAGCTCTACAGGGAACACTGAAGCTTTCTTT. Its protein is CASSSTGNTEAFF.

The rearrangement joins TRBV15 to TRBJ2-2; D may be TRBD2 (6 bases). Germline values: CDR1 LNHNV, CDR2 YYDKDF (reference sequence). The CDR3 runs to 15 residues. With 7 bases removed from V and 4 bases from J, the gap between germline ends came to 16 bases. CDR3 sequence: CATNNGGRPTGELFF. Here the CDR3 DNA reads TGTGCCACCAACAATGGAGGGAGGCCCACCGGGGAGCTGTTTTTT.

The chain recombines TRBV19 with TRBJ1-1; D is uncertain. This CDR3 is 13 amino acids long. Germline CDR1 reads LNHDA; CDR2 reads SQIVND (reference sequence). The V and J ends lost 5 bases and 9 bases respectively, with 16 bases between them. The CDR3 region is CASSEGSPRKAFF. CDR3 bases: TGTGCCAGTAGTGAGGGTAGCCCGAGGAAAGCTTTCTTT. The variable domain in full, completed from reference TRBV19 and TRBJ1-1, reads DGGITQSPKYLFRKEGQNVTLSCEQNLNHDAMYWYRQDPGQGLRLIYYSQIVNDFQKGDIAEGYSVSREKKESFPLTVTSAQKNPTAFYLCASSEGSPRKAFFGQGTRLTVV.

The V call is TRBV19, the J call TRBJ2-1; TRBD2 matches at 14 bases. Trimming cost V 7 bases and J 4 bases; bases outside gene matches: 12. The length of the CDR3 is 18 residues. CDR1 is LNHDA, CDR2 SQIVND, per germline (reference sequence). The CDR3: CASKGPGLAGEKYNEQFF. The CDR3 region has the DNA TGTGCCAGTAAGGGACCGGGACTAGCGGGGGAGAAATACAATGAGCAGTTCTTC.

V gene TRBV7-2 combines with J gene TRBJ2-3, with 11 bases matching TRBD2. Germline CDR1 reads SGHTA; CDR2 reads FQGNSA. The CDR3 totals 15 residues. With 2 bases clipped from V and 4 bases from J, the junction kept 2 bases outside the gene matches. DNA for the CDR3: TGTGCCAGCAGCTTACAGGGACTAGCGGCAGATACGCAGTATTTT. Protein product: CASSLQGLAADTQYF.

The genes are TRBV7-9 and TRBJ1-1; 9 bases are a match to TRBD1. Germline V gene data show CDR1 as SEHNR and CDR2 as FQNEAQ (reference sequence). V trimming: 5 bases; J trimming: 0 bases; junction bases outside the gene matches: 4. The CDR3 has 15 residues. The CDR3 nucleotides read TGTGCCAGCAGCACCCGACAGGGGGTGAACACTGAAGCTTTCTTT. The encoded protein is CASSTRQGVNTEAFF.

As DNA, the CDR3 is TGTGCCATCAGGTCCGGGACAGGGACTTTGAACACTGAAGCTTTCTTT. Amino acids: CAIRSGTGTLNTEAFF. The chain has TRBV10-3 and TRBJ1-1; 9 bases are shared with TRBD1. V shed 6 bases and J 0 bases; nucleotides not matched to a gene: 8. This CDR3 is built from 16 residues. Germline CDR1 is ENHRY and CDR2 is SYGVKD.

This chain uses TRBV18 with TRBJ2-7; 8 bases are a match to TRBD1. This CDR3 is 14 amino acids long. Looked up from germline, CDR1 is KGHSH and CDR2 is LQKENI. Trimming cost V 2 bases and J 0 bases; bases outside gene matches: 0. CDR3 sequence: CASSPGTGSYEQYF. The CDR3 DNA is TGTGCCAGCTCACCAGGGACAGGCTCCTACGAGCAGTACTTC.

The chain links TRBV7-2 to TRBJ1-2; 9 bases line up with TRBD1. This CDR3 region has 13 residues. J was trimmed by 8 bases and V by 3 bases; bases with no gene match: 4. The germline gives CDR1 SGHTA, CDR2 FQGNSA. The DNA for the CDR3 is TGTGCCAGCAGCTTGGGACAGGGTTACGGCTACACCTTC. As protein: CASSLGQGYGYTF.

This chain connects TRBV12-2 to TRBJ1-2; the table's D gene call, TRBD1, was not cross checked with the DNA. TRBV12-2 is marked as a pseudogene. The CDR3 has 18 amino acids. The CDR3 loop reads CASRLCRCWASRSYGYTF. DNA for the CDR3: TGTGCAAGTCGCTTATGTCGGTGTTGGGCATCTCGTTCCTATGGCTACACCTTC.

The CDR3 bases are TGCGCCAGCAGCCAGACCGGGACTGGTAACACCGGGGAGCTGTTTTTT. This encodes CASSQTGTGNTGELFF. This chain uses TRBV4-1 with TRBJ2-2, with a weak D call TRBD2 (6 bases). This CDR3 spans 16 amino acids. The V and J ends lost 3 bases and 2 bases respectively, with 13 bases between them. The germline V gene encodes CDR1 MGHRA and CDR2 YSYEKL.

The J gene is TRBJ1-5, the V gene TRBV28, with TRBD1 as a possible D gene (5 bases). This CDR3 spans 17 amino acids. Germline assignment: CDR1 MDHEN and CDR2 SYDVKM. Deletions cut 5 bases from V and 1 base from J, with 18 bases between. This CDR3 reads CASSPPPQVRSNQPQHF. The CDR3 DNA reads TGTGCCAGCAGTCCCCCGCCACAGGTCCGGAGCAATCAGCCCCAGCATTTT.

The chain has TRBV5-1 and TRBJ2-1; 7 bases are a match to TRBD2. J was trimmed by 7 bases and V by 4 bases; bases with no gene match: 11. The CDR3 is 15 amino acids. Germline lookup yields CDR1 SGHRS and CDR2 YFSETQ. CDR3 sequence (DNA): TGCGCCAGCAGCGGGATGACTAGCCTATTGAATGAGCAGTTCTTC. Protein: CASSGMTSLLNEQFF.

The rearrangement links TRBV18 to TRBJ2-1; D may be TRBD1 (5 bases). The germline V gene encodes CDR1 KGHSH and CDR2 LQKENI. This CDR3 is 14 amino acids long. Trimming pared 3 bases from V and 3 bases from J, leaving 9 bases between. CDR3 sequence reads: CASSPYRFYNEQFF. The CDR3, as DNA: TGTGCCAGCTCACCGTACAGGTTCTACAATGAGCAGTTCTTC.

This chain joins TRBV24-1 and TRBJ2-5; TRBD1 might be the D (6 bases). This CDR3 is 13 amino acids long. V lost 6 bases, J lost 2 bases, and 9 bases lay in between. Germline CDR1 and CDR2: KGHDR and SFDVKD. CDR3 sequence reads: CATSKGDQETQYF. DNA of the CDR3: TGTGCCACCAGTAAGGGGGATCAAGAGACCCAGTACTTC.

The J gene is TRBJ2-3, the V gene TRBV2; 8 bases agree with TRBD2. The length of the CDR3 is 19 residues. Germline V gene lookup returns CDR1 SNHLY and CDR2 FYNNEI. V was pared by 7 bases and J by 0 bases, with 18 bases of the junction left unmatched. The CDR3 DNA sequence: TGTGCCAGCATCTTTTCACCATACACTAGCGGAATAAGCACAGATACGCAGTATTTT. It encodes CASIFSPYTSGISTDTQYF.

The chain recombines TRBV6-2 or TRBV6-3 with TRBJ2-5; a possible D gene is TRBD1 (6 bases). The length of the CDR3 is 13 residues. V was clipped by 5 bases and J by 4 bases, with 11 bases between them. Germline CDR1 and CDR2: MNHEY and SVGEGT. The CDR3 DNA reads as TGTGCCAGCAGTCACGGACAGCGAGAGACCCAGTACTTC. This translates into CASSHGQRETQYF.

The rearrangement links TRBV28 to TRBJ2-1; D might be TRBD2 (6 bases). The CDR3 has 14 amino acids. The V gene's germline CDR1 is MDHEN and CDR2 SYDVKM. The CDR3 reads CFAGPQSSYNEQFF. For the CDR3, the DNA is TGTTTCGCGGGGCCACAAAGCTCCTACAATGAGCAGTTCTTC.

CDR3 sequence (DNA): TGTGCCAGAAGCTCTGAAGGGACCGGACTAGCGGAATACAATGAGCAGTTCTTC. The encoded protein is CARSSEGTGLAEYNEQFF. The chain carries TRBV5-3 and TRBJ2-1; TRBD2 agrees at 10 bases. TRBV5-3 is reported as an ORF; its role is uncertain. This CDR3 spans 18 amino acids. J was trimmed by 4 bases and V by 3 bases; bases with no gene match: 13.

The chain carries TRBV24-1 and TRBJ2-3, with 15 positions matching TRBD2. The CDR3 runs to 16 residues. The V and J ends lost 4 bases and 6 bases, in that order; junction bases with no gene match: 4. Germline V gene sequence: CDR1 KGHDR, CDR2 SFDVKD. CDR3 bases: TGTGCCACCAGTGAGCCGGGACTAGCGGGGGGTGATACGCAGTATTTT. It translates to CATSEPGLAGGDTQYF.

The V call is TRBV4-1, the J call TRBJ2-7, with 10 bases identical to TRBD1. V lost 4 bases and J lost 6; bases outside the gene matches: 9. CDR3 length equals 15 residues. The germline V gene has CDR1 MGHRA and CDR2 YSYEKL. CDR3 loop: CASSPPGQGLSEQYF. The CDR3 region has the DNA TGCGCCAGCAGCCCGCCGGGACAGGGGTTAAGCGAGCAGTACTTC.

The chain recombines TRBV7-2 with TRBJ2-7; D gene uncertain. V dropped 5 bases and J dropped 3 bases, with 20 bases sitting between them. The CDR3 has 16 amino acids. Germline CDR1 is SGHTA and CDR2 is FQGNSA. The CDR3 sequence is CASSPFAHSVVYEQYF. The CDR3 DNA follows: TGTGCCAGCAGCCCCTTCGCTCATTCGGTTGTCTACGAGCAGTACTTC. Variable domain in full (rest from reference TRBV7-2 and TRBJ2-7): GAGVSQSPSNKVTEKGKDVELRCDPISGHTALYWYRQSLGQGLEFLIYFQGNSAPDKSGLPSDRFSAERTGGSVSTLTIQRTQQEDSAVYLCASSPFAHSVVYEQYFGPGTRLTVT.

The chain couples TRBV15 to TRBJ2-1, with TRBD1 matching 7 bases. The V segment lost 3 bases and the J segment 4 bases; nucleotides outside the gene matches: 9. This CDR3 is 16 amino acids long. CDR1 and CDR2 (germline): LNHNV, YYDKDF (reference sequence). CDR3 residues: CATSSHTRDRYNEQFF. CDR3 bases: TGTGCCACCAGCAGTCACACTCGGGACAGATACAATGAGCAGTTCTTC.

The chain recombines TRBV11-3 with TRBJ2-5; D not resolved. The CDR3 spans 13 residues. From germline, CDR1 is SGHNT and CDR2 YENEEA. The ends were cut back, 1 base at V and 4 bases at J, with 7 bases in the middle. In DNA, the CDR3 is TGTGCCAGCAGCTTAGCTACGGGAGAGACCCAGTACTTC. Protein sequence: CASSLATGETQYF. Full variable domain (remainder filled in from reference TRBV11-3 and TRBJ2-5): EAGVVQSPRYKIIEKKQPVAFWCNPISGHNTLYWYLQNLGQGPELLIRYENEEAVDDSQLPKDRFSAERLKGVDSTLKIQPAELGDSAVYLCASSLATGETQYFGPGTRLLVL.

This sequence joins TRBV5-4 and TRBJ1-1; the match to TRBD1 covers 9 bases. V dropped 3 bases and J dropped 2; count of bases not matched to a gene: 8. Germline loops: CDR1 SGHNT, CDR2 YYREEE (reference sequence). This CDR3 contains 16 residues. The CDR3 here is CASSWGQGFGNTEAFF. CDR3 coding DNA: TGTGCCAGCAGCTGGGGACAGGGCTTTGGAAACACTGAAGCTTTCTTT.

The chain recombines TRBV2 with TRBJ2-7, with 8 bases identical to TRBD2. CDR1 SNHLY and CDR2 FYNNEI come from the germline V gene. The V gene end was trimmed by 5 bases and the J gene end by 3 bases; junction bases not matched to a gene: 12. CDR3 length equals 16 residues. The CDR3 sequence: CASSPGGGNILYEQYF. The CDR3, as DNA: TGTGCCAGCAGTCCGGGGGGGGGCAACATACTCTACGAGCAGTACTTC.

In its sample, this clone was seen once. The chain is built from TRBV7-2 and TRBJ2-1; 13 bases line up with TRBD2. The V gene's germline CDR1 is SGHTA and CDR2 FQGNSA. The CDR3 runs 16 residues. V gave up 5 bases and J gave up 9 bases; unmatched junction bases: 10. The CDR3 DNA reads TGTGCCAGCAGCCAAAGGACTAGCGGGAGTTGGGGTGAGCAGTTCTTC. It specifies CASSQRTSGSWGEQFF.

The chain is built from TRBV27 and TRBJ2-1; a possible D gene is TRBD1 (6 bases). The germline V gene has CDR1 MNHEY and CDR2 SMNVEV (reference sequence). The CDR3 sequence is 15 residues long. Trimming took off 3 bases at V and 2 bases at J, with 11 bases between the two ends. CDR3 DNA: TGTGCCAGCAGTTTGGGCAGGGGACCCTACAATGAGCAGTTCTTC. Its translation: CASSLGRGPYNEQFF.

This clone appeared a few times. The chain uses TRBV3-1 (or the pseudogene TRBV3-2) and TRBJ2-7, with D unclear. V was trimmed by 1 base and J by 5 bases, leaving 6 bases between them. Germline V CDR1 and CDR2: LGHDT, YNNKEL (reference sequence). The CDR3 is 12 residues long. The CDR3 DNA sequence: TGTGCCAGCAGCCAAGTCGCAGACGAGCAGTACTTC. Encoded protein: CASSQVADEQYF.

CDR3 nucleotides: TGTGCCAGCAGCGTACAGATGAACACTGAAGCTTTCTTT. Amino acid sequence: CASSVQMNTEAFF. The rearrangement joins TRBV7-6 to TRBJ1-1; D is ambiguous. Germline values: CDR1 SGHVS, CDR2 FNYEAQ. V lost 5 bases and J lost 0, with 7 bases in between. The CDR3 consists of 13 residues.